This is a list of T cell receptor beta chains from one sample in a study of blood T cell repertoires in COVID-19. TCRdb's table, derived via immunoSEQ multiplex PCR, lists solely in-frame clones and lacks some. Found here are approximately 200,000 clones, approximately 86% of them singletons; the top ten hold roughly 4.9%. Material for sequencing was PBMCs or T cells enriched from blood (not recorded which). Every receptor here comes from a woman in her twenties or thirties who had been exposed to COVID-19. CDR3s leave out the opening cysteine and the closing phenylalanine or tryptophan. Clone size is given for some rows only: seen once, a few or many times, or a class if the clone is expanded.

V gene,CDR3 length,clone size,CDR3 protein
TRBV29-1,10,NA,SAGQTGNTIY
TRBV9,11,NA,ASSVAGNNEQF
TRBV10-2,12,NA,ASVGQGGYYGYT
TRBV9,12,NA,ASSVLLQGNEAF
TRBV9,12,NA,ASSATGLNEKLF
TRBV24-1,10,NA,ATSGGANEQF
TRBV19,12,NA,ASTMGQWGYGYT
TRBV6-4,12,NA,ASSDRGGTDTQY
TRBV3-1/TRBV3-2,10,NA,ASSHTGQPQH
TRBV5-3,17,NA,ARSPWRPREELSGNTIY
TRBV3-1/TRBV3-2,13,NA,ASSQEGVGAGELF
TRBV2,14,NA,ASSESVAGGPYEQY
TRBV2,15,few,ASRGMKGQGITDTQY
TRBV30,11,once,AWSVTGNNGYT
TRBV27,11,NA,ASKGALNTEAF
TRBV2,13,NA,ASSESVGSTYEQY
TRBV3-1/TRBV3-2,14,NA,ASSHHWGGTTDTQY
TRBV29-1,12,NA,SARDRGGYNEQF
TRBV7-2,13,NA,ASSLDGGGRDTQY
TRBV10-3,15,once,AISESMSAGGKNIQY
TRBV11-2,14,NA,ASNFPQGAGANVLT
TRBV9,12,NA,ASSPGTGAYEQY
TRBV5-1,13,NA,ASSLIQPGVDGYT
TRBV7-9,11,NA,ASSLDRVSPLH
TRBV24-1,13,NA,ATSAPLGREEKLF
TRBV25-1,13,NA,ASSSSRGSGNTIY
TRBV20-1,9,NA,SGGDWYGYT
TRBV12-3/TRBV12-4,11,NA,ASSLYGNTEAF
TRBV5-1,13,NA,ASRIRGPSTDTQY
TRBV5-1,13,NA,ASSGVTGKNTEAF
TRBV18,13,NA,ASSLGSEANYGYT
TRBV30,12,NA,AWSQGASTDTQY
TRBV2,12,NA,ASSERDRGDTIY
TRBV4-1,12,NA,ASSPGLARETQY
TRBV9,14,NA,ASSVAVDRDLSPLH
TRBV5-1,11,few,ASSRAGGWEQY
TRBV7-9,12,NA,ASSSPPNQETQY
TRBV15,14,NA,ATSSGQGGSNQPQH
TRBV11-2,14,NA,ASSFRPEATNYGYT
TRBV11-2,12,NA,ASSLEGHLYEQY
TRBV24-1,13,NA,ATQRRGTSTDTQY
TRBV19,11,NA,ASSTQTPGEQY
TRBV27,14,NA,ASSPSPGTGNYGYT
TRBV2,14,NA,ASSETRQGTSTEAF
TRBV9,15,NA,ASSGNTGGAGANVLT
TRBV28,10,NA,ASSSLGTEAF
TRBV10-1,13,NA,ASSGPYRGDSPLH
TRBV5-6,12,NA,ASSLVGMTYEQY
TRBV7-3,11,NA,ASSYGGNTEAF
TRBV18,12,NA,ASSQTELNTEAF
TRBV2,10,NA,ASSGQGKGYT
TRBV29-1,11,NA,SATDRGAGELF